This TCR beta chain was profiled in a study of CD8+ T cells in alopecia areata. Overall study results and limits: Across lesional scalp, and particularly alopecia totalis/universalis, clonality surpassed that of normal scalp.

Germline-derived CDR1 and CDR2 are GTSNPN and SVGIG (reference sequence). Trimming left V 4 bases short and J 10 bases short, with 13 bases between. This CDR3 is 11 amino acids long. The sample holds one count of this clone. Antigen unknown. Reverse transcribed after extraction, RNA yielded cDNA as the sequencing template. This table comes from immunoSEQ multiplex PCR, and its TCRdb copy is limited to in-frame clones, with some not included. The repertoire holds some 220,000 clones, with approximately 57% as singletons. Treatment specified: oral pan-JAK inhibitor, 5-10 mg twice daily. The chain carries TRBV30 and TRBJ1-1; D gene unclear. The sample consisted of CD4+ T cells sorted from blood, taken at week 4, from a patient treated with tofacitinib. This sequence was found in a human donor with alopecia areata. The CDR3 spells CAWTQTLGAFF. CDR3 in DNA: TGTGCCTGGACCCAGACCCTGGGAGCTTTCTTT.